This is a list of T cell receptor beta chains from one sample in a study of blood T cells in healthy people across ages. TCRdb reprocessed the 5' RACE reads with MiXCR, giving one entry per CDR3 protein. The data hold hundreds of thousands of distinct CDR3 sequences, with 40% to 65% observed a single time. Sequenced sample: blood. All receptors derive from a woman aged 80 or over in good health. The CDR3 runs from the conserved cysteine through the conserved F or W. A D gene is named only where the DNA matches it firmly. A clone size is listed for some rows: how often the clone was seen (once, few, many), or a class if it is expanded.

J gene	clone size	D gene	V gene	CDR3 protein	CDR3 DNA
TRBJ2-7	-	-	TRBV7-9	CASSSKTGEQYF	TGTGCCAGCAGCTCAAAGACAGGAGAGCAGTACTTC
TRBJ1-1	-	TRBD1	TRBV29-1	CSAGTGIEAFF	TGCAGCGCCGGGACAGGGATTGAAGCTTTCTTT
TRBJ2-1	-	-	TRBV29-1	CSPPGAGTYNEQFF	TGCAGCCCGCCCGGGGCAGGGACCTACAATGAGCAGTTCTTC
TRBJ2-3	many	-	TRBV28	CASRDFNTQYF	TGTGCCAGCAGAGACTTTAATACGCAGTATTTT
TRBJ1-5	once	-	TRBV25-1	CASSRGGINQPQHF	TGTGCCAGCAGTCGAGGAGGCATCAATCAGCCCCAGCATTTT
TRBJ1-6	few	-	TRBV20-1	CSAGTGTGLNSPLHF	TGCAGTGCTGGAACAGGGACGGGCCTCAATTCACCCCTCCACTTT
TRBJ1-4	many	-	TRBV20-1	CSASVGTANEKLFF	TGCAGTGCTAGCGTTGGGACGGCAAATGAAAAACTGTTTTTT
TRBJ2-5	-	TRBD2	TRBV13	CASSLGLAPGLETQYF	TGTGCCAGCAGCCTCGGACTAGCGCCGGGGTTAGAGACCCAGTACTTC
TRBJ2-2	few	-	TRBV29-1	CSVEVSDTGELFF	TGCAGCGTTGAAGTTTCAGATACCGGGGAGCTGTTTTTT
TRBJ2-5	-	TRBD2	TRBV12-5	CASGLVPAGFQETQYF	TGTGCTAGTGGTTTGGTACCAGCGGGGTTCCAAGAGACCCAGTACTTC
TRBJ2-1	-	TRBD2	TRBV7-7	CASSLAAGVNEQFF	TGTGCCAGCAGCTTAGCAGCGGGAGTCAATGAGCAGTTCTTC
TRBJ2-3	-	TRBD2	TRBV6-5	CASRPLAGHTDTQYF	TGTGCCAGCAGGCCGCTAGCGGGACACACAGATACGCAGTATTTT
TRBJ1-1	-	-	TRBV6-2/TRBV6-3	CASSTNSPKSKAFF	TGTGCCAGCAGTACTAACAGCCCTAAGAGCAAGGCTTTCTTT
TRBJ1-1	-	-	TRBV20-1	CSTREGDTEAFF	TGCAGTACTAGAGAGGGGGACACTGAGGCTTTCTTT
TRBJ2-3	-	-	TRBV28	CALGRVPTDTQYF	TGTGCCCTAGGAAGGGTCCCCACAGATACGCAGTATTTT
TRBJ1-3	-	-	TRBV11-2	CASSLAPSSGNTIYF	TGTGCCAGCAGCTTGGCCCCGAGCTCTGGAAACACCATATATTTT
TRBJ2-1	many	TRBD2	TRBV3-1	CASSQAGLAGNEQFF	TGTGCCAGCAGCCAAGCCGGCCTAGCGGGCAATGAGCAGTTCTTC
TRBJ2-7	-	TRBD2	TRBV7-3	CASSLWTSGTTRDEQYF	TGTGCCAGCAGCTTATGGACTAGCGGGACAACACGAGATGAGCAGTACTTC
TRBJ1-6	-	-	TRBV6-1	CASSEVAGNPFLHF	TGTGCCAGCAGTGAAGTGGCAGGGAACCCTTTCCTCCACTTT
TRBJ2-3	-	TRBD1	TRBV6-1	CASSEAMGTGGRNTQYF	TGTGCCAGCAGTGAAGCCATGGGGACAGGGGGACGTAATACGCAGTATTTT
TRBJ2-1	many	TRBD2	TRBV2	CASSRDYSNEQFF	TGTGCCAGCAGTAGGGACTACAGCAATGAGCAGTTCTTC
TRBJ2-3	few	-	TRBV20-1	CSATGAEPFGTQYF	TGCAGTGCAACCGGGGCGGAACCGTTTGGTACGCAGTATTTT
TRBJ2-3	-	TRBD1	TRBV30	CAWSLLTGLADTQYF	TGTGCCTGGAGTCTCCTGACAGGGTTGGCAGATACGCAGTATTTT
TRBJ2-3	many	-	TRBV11-2	CASNQGLPGDTQYF	TGTGCCAGCAACCAGGGGCTGCCGGGAGATACGCAGTATTTT
TRBJ2-6	many	-	TRBV12-3/TRBV12-4	CASSSGANVLTF	TGTGCCAGCAGCTCTGGGGCCAACGTCCTGACTTTC
TRBJ1-2	many	-	TRBV20-1	CSASGSNGYTF	TGCAGTGCTAGTGGATCCAATGGCTACACCTTC
TRBJ2-7	-	-	TRBV30	CAWSRGASVAAQYF	TGTGCCTGGAGTCGGGGGGCCTCAGTAGCGGCCCAGTACTTC
TRBJ1-2	-	-	TRBV6-1	CASGGSIGSYTF	TGTGCCAGCGGTGGGTCGATAGGAAGCTACACCTTC
TRBJ1-1	-	-	TRBV7-2	CASSLTLGMGAHEEAFF	TGTGCCAGCAGCTTAACACTGGGGATGGGGGCGCATGAGGAAGCTTTCTTT
TRBJ2-2	few	-	TRBV5-1	CASSPSGTSRTNTGELFF	TGCGCCAGCAGCCCCTCCGGAACGAGCAGGACGAACACCGGGGAGCTGTTTTTT
TRBJ1-2	-	TRBD1	TRBV25-1	CASSAHRGTWTSYTF	TGTGCCAGCAGTGCCCACAGGGGAACCTGGACAAGCTACACCTTC
TRBJ1-4	few	-	TRBV6-1	CASQDLQGQKLFF	TGTGCCAGCCAGGACCTACAGGGCCAAAAACTGTTTTTT
TRBJ2-7	-	TRBD2	TRBV10-3	CAISDSSGSSYEQYF	TGTGCCATCAGTGACTCTAGCGGGAGTTCCTACGAACAGTACTTC
TRBJ2-1	many	-	TRBV14	CASSQDRSQFF	TGTGCCAGCAGCCAAGATCGCTCGCAGTTCTTC
TRBJ2-1	many	TRBD2	TRBV20-1	CSAPTPGLASNEQFF	TGCAGTGCGCCGACTCCGGGACTAGCTAGCAATGAGCAGTTCTTC
TRBJ2-7	once	-	TRBV11-2	CASSAWGYEQYF	TGTGCCAGCAGCGCCTGGGGCTACGAGCAGTACTTC
TRBJ1-2	many	TRBD1	TRBV6-6	CASSSPGTGTYGYTF	TGTGCCAGCAGTTCCCCGGGGACAGGGACCTATGGCTACACCTTC